This passage covers 21 T cell receptor beta chains from one sample sequenced in a study of cytomegalovirus exposure and HLA in healthy donors. In the PCR, 60 Vbeta and 13 Jbeta primers were used. Sequenced by immunoSEQ multiplex PCR; TCRdb stores in-frame clones only, minus some. This table has 120,000 to 150,000 clones, 70% to 80% appearing once. Sequencing was carried out using PBMCs. Receptors originate from a woman in her 50s in good health and CMV-seronegative.

The gene calls are TRBV4-3 and TRBJ1-4; TRBD1 agrees at 7 bases. The length of the CDR3 is 15 residues. CDR1 and CDR2 (germline): LGHNA, YSLEER. The V and J ends lost 0 bases and 5 bases, in that order; junction bases with no gene match: 3. CDR3 in DNA: TGCGCCAGCAGCCAAGAAGACAGGGTGAATGAAAAACTGTTTTTT. Its translation is CASSQEDRVNEKLFF.

CDR3 nucleotides: TGTGCCAGCCTTTGGGACAGGGACACTGAAGCTTTCTTT. It encodes CASLWDRDTEAFF. The chain recombines TRBV6-1 with TRBJ1-1, with 9 bases fitting TRBD1. The V and J ends lost 8 bases and 3 bases, in that order; junction bases with no gene match: 4. Germline loops: CDR1 MNHNS, CDR2 SASEGT. This CDR3 region has 13 residues.

The chain is built from TRBV7-8 and TRBJ2-3, with 12 bases matching TRBD2. V lost 5 bases to trimming and J lost 3 bases; unmatched junction nucleotides: 6. This CDR3 has 16 amino acids. Germline V gene data show CDR1 as SGHVS and CDR2 as FQNEAQ. CDR3 protein: CASSLMTSGGTDTQYF. CDR3 DNA sequence: TGTGCCAGCAGCCTCATGACTAGCGGGGGAACAGATACGCAGTATTTT.

The rearrangement uses TRBV4-2 and TRBJ2-6, with D perhaps TRBD2 (7 bases). Deletions cut 4 bases from V and 0 bases from J, with 16 bases between. Germline CDR1 and CDR2: LGHNA and YNFKEQ. This CDR3 has 18 residues. CDR3 nucleotide sequence: TGTGCCAGCAGCCGCCTTGGGGGGGCACCCTCTGGGGCCAACGTCCTGACTTTC. Protein sequence: CASSRLGGAPSGANVLTF.

CDR3 residues: CASSQRQGKNIQYF. CDR3 coding DNA: TGTGCCAGCAGCCAAAGACAGGGTAAAAACATTCAGTACTTC. The gene calls are TRBV14 and TRBJ2-4; 7 bases are shared with TRBD1. With V trimmed by 2 bases and J by 4 bases, 2 bases remained unmatched. The germline gives CDR1 SGHDN, CDR2 FVKESK. The CDR3 contains 14 residues.

The chain has TRBV28 and TRBJ2-5; D perhaps matches TRBD2 (6 bases). The CDR3 loop spans 15 amino acids. The germline gives CDR1 MDHEN, CDR2 SYDVKM. Trimming pared 6 bases from V and 2 bases from J, leaving 16 bases between. CDR3 loop: CASRSLRGAQETQYF. The CDR3 nucleotides are TGTGCCAGCAGATCCCTGCGGGGAGCTCAAGAGACCCAGTACTTC.

V and J are TRBV28 and TRBJ2-7; the D gene is possibly TRBD1 (5 bases). CDR3 length equals 12 residues. V was cut by 7 bases and J by 4 bases, with 11 bases left in between. In germline, CDR1 is MDHEN, CDR2 SYDVKM. The CDR3 DNA follows: TGTGCCAGCACCTCCAGGGAATACGAGCAGTACTTC. This sequence encodes CASTSREYEQYF.

CDR3: CASSSGQAQSTEAFF. The CDR3 region has the DNA TGTGCCAGCAGCTCTGGACAGGCCCAAAGCACTGAAGCTTTCTTT. The chain is built from TRBV11-2 and TRBJ1-1, with 7 nucleotides matching TRBD1. Germline V lookup: CDR1 SGHAT, CDR2 FQNNGV. Trimming took 4 bases from V and 4 from J; bases not matched to a gene: 9. The CDR3 consists of 15 residues.

The V call is TRBV5-4, the J call TRBJ1-1; 9 positions agree with TRBD1. Losses at the gene ends were 4 bases for V and 0 bases for J; bases not matched to a gene: 7. The CDR3 has 16 residues. The germline CDR1 and CDR2 sequences are SGHNT and YYREEE (reference sequence). CDR3 nucleotides: TGTGCCAGCAGCGCCTACCGGGACAGGGTGAACACTGAAGCTTTCTTT. Its protein product is CASSAYRDRVNTEAFF.

This chain connects TRBV6-6 to TRBJ1-3, with TRBD1 identical over 9 bases. The CDR3 runs to 15 residues. Germline CDR1 is MNHNY and CDR2 is SVGAGI (reference sequence). The ends lost 0 bases at V and 8 bases at J; junction bases unmatched: 5. CDR3 loop: CASSYSVDRGDTIYF. Here the CDR3 DNA reads TGTGCCAGCAGTTACTCGGTGGACAGGGGAGACACCATATATTTT.

The genes are TRBV7-9 and TRBJ2-1; 10 nucleotides line up with TRBD2. CDR3 length equals 14 residues. CDR1 is SEHNR, CDR2 FQNEAQ, per germline (reference sequence). V trimming: 5 bases; J trimming: 12 bases; junction bases outside the gene matches: 10. The CDR3 DNA follows: TGTGCCAGCAGCCCAAAGGAAGCGGGGGGGCGGCAGTTCTTC. Its translation is CASSPKEAGGRQFF.

The chain recombines TRBV4-1 with TRBJ2-7; TRBD1 aligns across 8 bases. The V segment lost 3 bases and the J segment 6 bases; nucleotides outside the gene matches: 10. The CDR3 has 15 residues. CDR1 and CDR2 (germline): MGHRA, YSYEKL. CDR3 nucleotides: TGCGCCAGCAGCCAGGCCGGGACAGGCGGCGGCGAGCAGTACTTC. It encodes CASSQAGTGGGEQYF.

This rearrangement joins TRBV4-3 to TRBJ1-1, with 7 bases matching TRBD1. The CDR3 is 15 residues long. V shed 4 bases, J shed 3 bases, and the junction held 8 bases outside the gene matches. The germline CDR1 and CDR2 sequences are LGHNA and YSLEER. The CDR3 sequence is CASSPGTEFYTEAFF. For the CDR3, the DNA is TGCGCCAGCAGCCCGGGGACAGAGTTCTACACTGAAGCTTTCTTT.

This chain connects TRBV19 to TRBJ2-1; unclear D gene. Deletions cut 1 base from V and 4 bases from J, with 8 bases between. The CDR3 consists of 14 residues. The germline CDR1 and CDR2 sequences are LNHDA and SQIVND (reference sequence). CDR3 residues: CASSIATIYNEQFF. Written as DNA, the CDR3 is TGTGCCAGTAGTATAGCAACAATTTACAATGAGCAGTTCTTC.

This chain joins TRBV25-1 and TRBJ2-2; D is perhaps TRBD1 (5 bases). Germline-derived CDR1 and CDR2 are MGHDK and SYGVNS. The V end lost 2 bases, the J end lost 5 bases, and 9 bases lay between the germline ends. The CDR3 totals 14 residues. CDR3: CASSEGASTGELFF. The CDR3 DNA is TGTGCCAGCAGTGAAGGGGCATCGACCGGGGAGCTGTTTTTT.

The V gene is TRBV5-4, the J gene TRBJ1-2, with 12 bases matching TRBD1. This CDR3 region has 13 residues. Germline V lookup: CDR1 SGHNT, CDR2 YYREEE (reference sequence). V gave up 4 bases and J gave up 8 bases; unmatched junction bases: 3. The CDR3 reads CASSIGTGGGYTF. The CDR3 DNA reads TGTGCCAGCAGCATAGGGACAGGGGGCGGCTACACCTTC.

The V gene is TRBV7-8, the J gene TRBJ1-2; D gene unclear. The CDR3 totals 15 residues. The V gene's germline CDR1 is SGHVS and CDR2 FQNEAQ. Trimming shortened V by 0 bases and J by 4 bases, and 12 bases separated the two germline ends. CDR3 sequence: CASSLAEGTLYGYTF. In DNA form, the CDR3 reads TGTGCCAGCAGCTTAGCGGAGGGCACCCTCTATGGCTACACCTTC.

The V gene is TRBV30, the J gene TRBJ1-6, with 9 bases matching TRBD1. This CDR3 spans 14 amino acids. Germline-derived CDR1 and CDR2 are GTSNPN and SVGIG (reference sequence). V dropped 0 bases and J dropped 10; count of bases not matched to a gene: 4. CDR3 residues: CAWSVRGQGSPLHF. CDR3 nucleotide sequence: TGTGCCTGGAGTGTAAGGGGACAGGGCTCACCCCTCCACTTT. The complete variable domain, with remaining parts taken from reference TRBV30 and TRBJ1-6, reads SQTIHQWPATLVQPVGSPLSLECTVEGTSNPNLYWYRQAAGRGLQLLFYSVGIGQISSEVPQNLSASRPQDRQFILSSKKLLLSDSGFYLCAWSVRGQGSPLHFGNGTRLTVT.

The chain has TRBV5-4 and TRBJ1-6; TRBD1 is a possible D gene (5 bases). The CDR3 covers 16 residues. V was shortened by 1 base and J by 7 bases, with 15 bases between the two germline ends. CDR1 and CDR2 from the germline V gene are SGHNT and YYREEE (reference sequence). This CDR3 reads CASSLSGRGGNSPLHF. Here the CDR3 DNA reads TGTGCCAGCAGCTTGAGTGGGAGGGGCGGGAATTCACCCCTCCACTTT.

About this clone itself: Given the absence of the conserved phenylalanine or tryptophan at the CDR3 end, a read error is likely. This chain connects TRBV5-6 to TRBJ1-6; D gene uncertain. V lost 4 bases, J lost 7 bases, and 15 bases lay in between. This CDR3 spans 15 amino acids. Germline assignment: CDR1 SGHDT and CDR2 YYEEEE. DNA for the CDR3: TGTGCCAGCAGCAAAGGACCCTGGAGGAATTCACCCCTCCACCTT. Its translation is CASSKGPWRNSPLHL.

This chain links TRBV27 with TRBJ1-1, with 7 bases aligning to TRBD1. The junction had 4 bases not matched to a gene; V was cut back by 5 bases and J by 4 bases. This CDR3 is built from 13 residues. The germline gives CDR1 MNHEY, CDR2 SMNVEV (reference sequence). This CDR3 reads CASSRQGGTEAFF. CDR3 DNA: TGTGCCAGCAGTAGACAGGGAGGCACTGAAGCTTTCTTT.